The 3 T cell receptor beta chains in this list originate from one sample, sequenced in a study of blood T cell repertoires in COVID-19. Sequenced by immunoSEQ multiplex PCR; TCRdb stores in-frame clones only, minus some. Of 40,000 or so clones in the sample, around 89% are singletons; the top ten hold approximately 3%. The sequencing sample was made of peripheral blood. The receptors were sampled from a man between 45 and 60 years old with active COVID-19.

This clone occurred once. V is TRBV6-4 and J is TRBJ2-2; possible D gene TRBD1, 6 bases. Trimming stripped 5 bases from V and 2 bases from J, with 9 bases between. The CDR3 runs to 14 residues. Germline CDR1 is MRHNA and CDR2 is SNTAGT. Here the CDR3 reads CASSPGQNTGELFF. In DNA, the CDR3 is TGTGCCAGCAGTCCGGGACAAAACACCGGGGAGCTGTTTTTT.

The rearrangement joins TRBV19 to TRBJ1-1; D is perhaps TRBD1 (5 bases). Trimming shortened V by 2 bases and J by 4 bases, and 11 bases separated the two germline ends. The germline gives CDR1 LNHDA, CDR2 SQIVND (reference sequence). The CDR3 extends over 14 amino acids. The CDR3 DNA is TGTGCCAGTAGTATATCAAGCGGGGGCACTGAAGCTTTCTTT. Protein sequence: CASSISSGGTEAFF.

This rearrangement joins TRBV4-1 to TRBJ1-1; D is possibly TRBD1 (5 bases). There are 16 residues in the CDR3. Per the germline V gene, CDR1 is MGHRA and CDR2 is YSYEKL. Between the trimmed V and J ends, which lost 0 bases and 2 bases, there was a span of 13 bases. The CDR3 loop is CASSQDGRGPNTEAFF. CDR3 in DNA: TGCGCCAGCAGCCAAGATGGGAGGGGCCCTAACACTGAAGCTTTCTTT.